A single sample is the source of the 25 T cell receptor beta chains below, sequenced in a study of T cell changes during pregnancy in multiple sclerosis. Sequencing was performed with immunoSEQ multiplex PCR; in TCRdb, only in-frame clones are kept and a portion is missing. The data show approximately 97,000 clones, less than 95% seen once. The material sequenced was peripheral blood, taken in the second trimester of pregnancy. The source is a female donor in good health, enrolled as a control in a pregnancy study.

The chain carries TRBV15 and TRBJ2-5, with 10 bases lining up with TRBD2. With 2 bases clipped from V and 5 bases from J, the junction kept 5 bases outside the gene matches. This CDR3 spans 15 amino acids. The germline CDR1 and CDR2 sequences are LNHNV and YYDKDF (reference sequence). CDR3 in amino acids: CATSRLAGARETQYF. The CDR3 DNA is TGTGCCACCAGCAGACTAGCGGGGGCGAGGGAGACCCAGTACTTC.

The chain has TRBV5-4 and TRBJ2-6; weak D call: TRBD1 (7 bases). V lost 4 bases, J lost 0 bases, and 17 bases lay in between. The CDR3 contains 18 residues. Germline V CDR1 and CDR2: SGHNT, YYREEE (reference sequence). The CDR3: CASSPSAGGFSGANVLTF. The CDR3 region has the DNA TGTGCCAGCAGCCCATCCGCAGGGGGGTTCTCTGGGGCCAACGTCCTGACTTTC. Drawing the rest from reference TRBV5-4 and TRBJ2-6, the complete variable domain is ETGVTQSPTHLIKTRGQQVTLRCSSQSGHNTVSWYQQALGQGPQFIFQYYREEENGRGNFPPRFSGLQFPNYSSELNVNALELDDSALYLCASSPSAGGFSGANVLTFGAGSRLTVL.

The genes are TRBV6-6 and TRBJ2-7; D possibly corresponds to TRBD2 (6 bases). The CDR3 is made up of 12 amino acids. Germline V gives CDR1 MNHNY, CDR2 SVGAGI (reference sequence). Trimming removed 3 bases at V and 5 bases at J, with 8 bases between. Here the CDR3 DNA reads TGTGCCAGCAGTTATACGGGAGACGAGCAGTACTTC. It yields the protein CASSYTGDEQYF.

This chain links TRBV19 with TRBJ1-4; unclear D gene. Trimming left V 2 bases short and J 0 bases short, with 10 bases between. CDR3 length equals 16 residues. Per germline, CDR1 LNHDA and CDR2 SQIVND (reference sequence). The CDR3 is CASSISRDATNEKLFF. The CDR3 DNA reads as TGTGCCAGTAGTATATCCCGGGATGCAACTAATGAAAAACTGTTTTTT.

V gene TRBV6-1 combines with J gene TRBJ2-3; 15 bases fit TRBD2. The length of the CDR3 is 15 residues. The junction had 4 bases not matched to a gene; V was cut back by 9 bases and J by 3 bases. Germline assignment: CDR1 MNHNS and CDR2 SASEGT. The CDR3 loop is CARAGTSGGTDTQYF. For the CDR3, the DNA is TGTGCCAGAGCGGGGACTAGCGGGGGGACAGATACGCAGTATTTT.

V and J are TRBV28 and TRBJ2-1; 12 bases line up with TRBD2. V was pared by 5 bases and J by 6 bases, with 14 bases of the junction left unmatched. The CDR3 has 18 residues. The germline CDR1 and CDR2 sequences are MDHEN and SYDVKM. CDR3 region: CASSPPGLAGAQVNEQFF. The CDR3 DNA follows: TGTGCCAGCAGTCCCCCGGGACTAGCGGGTGCGCAGGTCAATGAGCAGTTCTTC.

Only one count was recorded for this clone. V usage is TRBV12-5 and J usage is TRBJ1-3; D call uncertain. V was trimmed by 3 bases and J by 4 bases, leaving 4 bases between them. This CDR3 is built from 12 residues. Germline assignment: CDR1 LGHNT and CDR2 FRNRAP. CDR3 sequence reads: CASGLAGNTIYF. The CDR3 nucleotides read TGTGCTAGTGGTTTAGCAGGAAACACCATATATTTT. Combining the CDR3 with reference TRBV12-5 and TRBJ1-3 gives the whole variable domain DARVTQTPRHKVTEMGQEVTMRCQPILGHNTVFWYRQTMMQGLELLAYFRNRAPLDDSGMPKDRFSAEMPDATLATLKIQPSEPRDSAVYFCASGLAGNTIYFGEGSWLTVV.

This chain links TRBV6-5 with TRBJ2-3, with 8 bases fitting TRBD1. This CDR3 has 13 residues. J was trimmed by 7 bases and V by 10 bases; bases with no gene match: 10. The germline gives CDR1 MNHEY, CDR2 SVGAGI. This chain's CDR3 is CATSGGARHTQYF. Written as DNA, the CDR3 is TGTGCCACTTCAGGGGGCGCCCGCCATACGCAGTATTTT.

V gene TRBV9 combines with J gene TRBJ1-1; the match to TRBD1 covers 10 bases. The junction had 12 bases not matched to a gene; V was cut back by 3 bases and J by 7 bases. This CDR3 has 16 amino acids. Per the germline V gene, CDR1 is SGDLS and CDR2 is YYNGEE. CDR3 bases: TGTGCCAGCAGCGCCAGGGACAGGGGCTGGAGAAATGAAGCTTTCTTT. This sequence encodes CASSARDRGWRNEAFF. Full variable domain (missing parts from reference TRBV9 and TRBJ1-1): DSGVTQTPKHLITATGQRVTLRCSPRSGDLSVYWYQQSLDQGLQFLIQYYNGEERAKGNILERFSAQQFPDLHSELNLSSLELGDSALYFCASSARDRGWRNEAFFGQGTRLTVV.

CDR3 amino acids: CASSVEGSGGAGDTQYF. CDR3 DNA sequence: TGTGCCAGCAGCGTAGAGGGTAGCGGGGGGGCCGGAGATACGCAGTATTTT. The chain carries TRBV9 and TRBJ2-3, with 11 bases lining up with TRBD2. CDR1 SGDLS and CDR2 YYNGEE come from the germline V gene. This CDR3 is 17 amino acids long. With V trimmed by 0 bases and J by 5 bases, 8 bases remained unmatched. Complete variable domain (other parts from reference TRBV9 and TRBJ2-3): DSGVTQTPKHLITATGQRVTLRCSPRSGDLSVYWYQQSLDQGLQFLIQYYNGEERAKGNILERFSAQQFPDLHSELNLSSLELGDSALYFCASSVEGSGGAGDTQYFGPGTRLTVL.

This clone came up a few times. The chain carries TRBV18 and TRBJ1-4, with unresolved D. Trimming cost V 3 bases and J 8 bases, with 16 bases left between them. The germline V gene has CDR1 KGHSH and CDR2 LQKENI. The CDR3 is 15 amino acids. The DNA of the CDR3 is TGTGCCAGCTCACCCGTCGTCCCCGCGAGGGAAAAACTGTTTTTT. Its protein is CASSPVVPAREKLFF. Combining the CDR3 with reference TRBV18 and TRBJ1-4 gives the whole variable domain NAGVMQNPRHLVRRRGQEARLRCSPMKGHSHVYWYRQLPEEGLKFMVYLQKENIIDESGMPKERFSAEFPKEGPSILRIQQVVRGDSAAYFCASSPVVPAREKLFFGSGTQLSVL.

The chain recombines TRBV6-1 with TRBJ2-1; possible D gene TRBD1, 5 bases. V lost 10 bases and J lost 6, with 13 bases in between. This CDR3 is built from 12 residues. The germline V gene encodes CDR1 MNHNS and CDR2 SASEGT. The CDR3 protein is CATLLGANEQFF. CDR3 sequence (DNA): TGTGCCACCCTTCTAGGGGCCAATGAGCAGTTCTTC.

V is TRBV4-2 and J is TRBJ2-2; 9 bases are a match to TRBD2. CDR1 LGHNA and CDR2 YNFKEQ come from the germline V gene. Unmatched junction bases numbered 12, after V lost 4 bases and J lost 3 bases. There are 18 residues in the CDR3. The CDR3 DNA follows: TGTGCCAGCAGCCCGTCCCGGGGAGCGGGGGGTTACACCGGGGAGCTGTTTTTT. This sequence encodes CASSPSRGAGGYTGELFF.

The genes are TRBV18 and TRBJ1-1; no reliable D call. V lost 1 base to trimming and J lost 1 base, with 10 bases between them. This CDR3 comprises 15 residues. Germline V gene data show CDR1 as KGHSH and CDR2 as LQKENI. The CDR3 region has the DNA TGTGCCAGCTCACCACGTCTCCCAGGGAACACTGAAGCTTTCTTT. Its protein product is CASSPRLPGNTEAFF.

V usage is TRBV28 and J usage is TRBJ1-6, with 9 bases matching TRBD1. Germline loops: CDR1 MDHEN, CDR2 SYDVKM. J was trimmed by 6 bases and V by 6 bases; bases with no gene match: 9. This CDR3 comprises 16 residues. This CDR3 reads CASRKQGARGNSPLHF. The CDR3 DNA sequence: TGTGCCAGCAGAAAACAGGGGGCAAGGGGTAATTCACCCCTCCACTTT.

The chain joins TRBV5-6 to TRBJ2-7; D remains ambiguous. The germline V gene encodes CDR1 SGHDT and CDR2 YYEEEE. The V gene lost 1 base and the J gene lost 3 bases, with 8 bases spanning the gap. The CDR3 has 13 amino acids. CDR3 amino acids: CASSLSPVYEQYF. In nucleotides, the CDR3 is TGTGCCAGCAGCTTGTCCCCAGTCTACGAGCAGTACTTC.

This chain uses TRBV27 with TRBJ2-7; perhaps TRBD1 as D (5 bases). The CDR3 sequence is 12 residues long. The V gene lost 5 bases and the J gene lost 4 bases, with 9 bases spanning the gap. In germline, CDR1 is MNHEY, CDR2 SMNVEV (reference sequence). CDR3 DNA: TGTGCCAGCAGTCGTACAGGTTACGAGCAGTACTTC. Its translation is CASSRTGYEQYF.

V is TRBV7-9 and J is TRBJ1-2; 12 bases are a match to TRBD1. There are 16 residues in the CDR3. Germline V CDR1 and CDR2: SEHNR, FQNEAQ (reference sequence). After removal of 5 bases from V and 8 bases from J, the junction contained 12 bases not matched to a gene. CDR3: CASSLWMGQGAQGYTF. CDR3 DNA sequence: TGTGCCAGCAGCCTCTGGATGGGACAGGGGGCGCAAGGCTACACCTTC.

The chain has TRBV27 and TRBJ2-5; TRBD1 matches at 12 bases. Germline assignment: CDR1 MNHEY and CDR2 SMNVEV (reference sequence). The junction had 9 bases not matched to a gene; V was cut back by 4 bases and J by 3 bases. The CDR3 is 17 residues long. The DNA of the CDR3 is TGTGCCAGCAGTTCGCCCCGGGACAGGGGGCGGAAAGAGACCCAGTACTTC. This sequence encodes CASSSPRDRGRKETQYF.

This clone was picked up one time. The J gene is TRBJ2-7, the V gene TRBV28, with 8 bases matching TRBD1. V gave up 6 bases and J gave up 6 bases; unmatched junction bases: 10. The germline gives CDR1 MDHEN, CDR2 SYDVKM. The CDR3 runs to 14 residues. DNA of the CDR3: TGTGCCAGCAGGCTGACAGGGGTGGGCGGCGAGCAGTACTTC. This gives the protein CASRLTGVGGEQYF.

As regards this clone: Since a much larger clone is just one base distant, this may be a read error. In the same sample, other DNA sequences code for this CDR3. This chain connects TRBV6-5 to TRBJ2-1; 11 nucleotides align to TRBD2. V was clipped by 8 bases and J by 4 bases; unmatched bases: 1. Germline V gene sequence: CDR1 MNHEY, CDR2 SVGAGI. This CDR3 is 13 amino acids long. The CDR3 bases are TGTGCCAGCGGGACTAGCGGATACAATGAGCAGTTCTTC. It yields the protein CASGTSGYNEQFF.

The V gene is TRBV4-2, the J gene TRBJ1-1; tentative D call: TRBD1 (5 bases). The germline V gene has CDR1 LGHNA and CDR2 YNFKEQ. This CDR3 spans 15 amino acids. V was shortened by 1 base and J by 1 base, with 10 bases between the two germline ends. CDR3 sequence reads: CASSQGQGTNTEAFF. DNA of the CDR3: TGTGCCAGCAGCCAAGGGCAGGGAACGAACACTGAAGCTTTCTTT.

This chain uses TRBV11-3 with TRBJ1-1, with no clear D. CDR1 is SGHNT and CDR2 is YENEEA in the germline V gene. The CDR3 has 14 residues. The V end was cut by 1 base, the J end by 3 bases, with 9 bases between. CDR3 nucleotide sequence: TGTGCCAGCAGCTTAGGGGAGACCTACACTGAAGCTTTCTTT. Its translation is CASSLGETYTEAFF.

The CDR3 DNA reads TGTGCCAGCAGCCCGACAGGGTCTAACTATGGCTACACCTTC. As protein: CASSPTGSNYGYTF. The V call is TRBV6-5, the J call TRBJ1-2, with 7 bases that match TRBD1. This CDR3 spans 14 amino acids. The J segment lost 0 bases and the V segment lost 6 bases, leaving 4 bases of the junction unmatched. The germline CDR1 and CDR2 sequences are MNHEY and SVGAGI.

The chain employs TRBV9 and TRBJ2-7, with 8 bases matching TRBD1. The CDR3 loop spans 15 amino acids. CDR1 and CDR2 from the germline V gene are SGDLS and YYNGEE. The trim removed 4 bases at V and 3 bases at J, leaving 9 bases unmatched. The CDR3 region has the DNA TGTGCCAGCAGCCCCCGGGGGACAGGAAGCTACGAGCAGTACTTC. It translates to CASSPRGTGSYEQYF. Together with reference TRBV9 and TRBJ2-7, the CDR3 gives the full variable domain: DSGVTQTPKHLITATGQRVTLRCSPRSGDLSVYWYQQSLDQGLQFLIQYYNGEERAKGNILERFSAQQFPDLHSELNLSSLELGDSALYFCASSPRGTGSYEQYFGPGTRLTVT.